This passage covers 3 T cell receptor beta chains from one sample sequenced in a study of regulatory T cells in long-lasting Graves disease. Stated time point: newly diagnosed GD, antithyroid drugs for less than 3 months. The TCR library was made from RNA extracted from PBMCs. Through Arm-PCR of CDR3 regions and iRepertoire HTBI primers, TCR beta libraries were built. Each CDR3 protein gets one entry after TCRdb re-called the multiplex PCR reads with MiXCR. The sample consists of approximately 400,000 distinct CDR3 sequences, 14% to 15% of them appearing once. These same data were also listed under a study on T cells in Graves' hyperthyroidism and ophthalmopathy.

The specimen was peripheral blood mononuclear cells (PBMCs), collected at new diagnosis, from a patient treated with antithyroid drugs. These receptors all stem from a middle-aged woman with Graves disease.

V gene TRBV10-3 combines with J gene TRBJ2-1, with D perhaps assigned TRBD1 or TRBD2 (6 bases each). CDR1 is ENHRY, CDR2 SYGVKD, per germline. Trimming took 10 bases from V and 3 from J, leaving 22 bases between them. The CDR3 sequence is 16 residues long. The CDR3 loop is CASSPPGGHGYNEQFF. The CDR3 DNA reads TGTGCCAGCTCCCCCCCCGGGGGACATGGCTACAATGAGCAGTTCTTC.

This chain joins TRBV4-3 and TRBJ2-1, with TRBD2 as a possible D gene (5 bases). The CDR3 spans 17 residues. The germline V gene has CDR1 LGHNA and CDR2 YSLEER. Trimming took off 0 bases at V and 1 base at J, with 13 bases between the two ends. The CDR3 coding sequence is TGCGCCAGCAGCCAAGATTTTAGGCTAGCTTCCTACAATGAGCAGTTCTTC. Encoded protein: CASSQDFRLASYNEQFF.

This clonotype was detected a few times. CDR3 sequence reads: CASSKPKRGRKSYNEQFF. In nucleotides, the CDR3 is TGTGCCAGCAGCAAACCTAAAAGGGGTCGTAAGTCCTACAATGAGCAGTTCTTC. V and J are TRBV7-2 and TRBJ2-1; D might be TRBD1 (5 bases). Germline V CDR1 and CDR2: SGHTA, FQGNSA. The germline V and J ends were trimmed by 5 bases and 1 base, with 21 bases remaining between them. This CDR3 comprises 18 residues.